This T cell receptor (beta chain) was identified during a study of blood T cell repertoires in COVID-19. About the study: There were acute and convalescent COVID-19 samples, and they came from the United States, Italy and Spain. T cells, B-cell-depleted T cells, or PBMCs provided the cDNA or gDNA that served as material.

As handled by the study authors: Reference gene primer amplification yielded estimated nucleated cell counts. Profiled with immunoSEQ multiplex PCR; TCRdb holds only in-frame clones, not every one. The DNA was the basis for D and trimming; V, J and clone size are from that table. The data contain some 65,000 clones, roughly nine tenths of them singletons. This CDR3 region has 17 residues. The germline V gene has CDR1 SNHLY and CDR2 FYNNEI. V lost 2 bases, J lost 0 bases, and 5 bases stayed unmatched. The chain uses TRBV2 and TRBJ2-7, with 12 positions matching TRBD2. This receptor was identified in a man in his 60s with acute or convalescent COVID-19. The sample consisted of peripheral blood. In nucleotides, the CDR3 is TGTGCCAGCAGTGAATGGCTAGCGGGGGGGAGCTCCTACGAGCAGTACTTC. It encodes CASSEWLAGGSSYEQYF.